The 22 T cell receptor beta chains listed next were all sequenced from one sample in a study of blood T cell repertoires in COVID-19. Some clones are missing from TCRdb's copy, which holds only in-frame ones; the method was immunoSEQ multiplex PCR. The table lists around 200,000 clones, approximately 79% of them singletons. Sample: peripheral blood. These receptors were obtained from a man younger than 40 with active or convalescent COVID-19.

The chain links TRBV30 to TRBJ2-5, with D perhaps matching TRBD1 (5 bases). This CDR3 has 13 amino acids. The V gene's germline CDR1 is GTSNPN and CDR2 SVGIG (reference sequence). Deletions cut 0 bases from V and 4 bases from J, with 9 bases between. CDR3: CAWSVQAAETQYF. CDR3 DNA sequence: TGTGCCTGGAGTGTACAGGCAGCAGAGACCCAGTACTTC.

The J gene is TRBJ2-6, the V gene TRBV7-8; D possibly corresponds to TRBD2 (6 bases). Trimming pared 1 base from V and 0 bases from J, leaving 13 bases between. Looked up from germline, CDR1 is SGHVS and CDR2 is FQNEAQ. The CDR3 spans 18 residues. The CDR3 protein is CASSLVGLDFSGANVLTF. The DNA of the CDR3 is TGTGCCAGCAGCTTAGTGGGACTCGATTTCTCTGGGGCCAACGTCCTGACTTTC. Full variable domain (rest looked up from reference TRBV7-8 and TRBJ2-6): GAGVSQSPRYKVAKRGQDVALRCDPISGHVSLFWYQQALGQGPEFLTYFQNEAQLDKSGLPSDRFFAERPEGSVSTLKIQRTQQEDSAVYLCASSLVGLDFSGANVLTFGAGSRLTVL.

The chain links TRBV7-8 to TRBJ1-6; a weak D match, TRBD1 (6 bases). V was cut by 5 bases and J by 0 bases, with 11 bases left in between. The CDR3 has 16 amino acids. Looked up from germline, CDR1 is SGHVS and CDR2 is FQNEAQ. The CDR3 loop reads CASSRQASSYNSPLHF. The CDR3 DNA reads as TGTGCCAGCAGCAGACAGGCGAGCTCCTATAATTCACCCCTCCACTTT.

V gene TRBV12-5 combines with J gene TRBJ2-2, with D possibly matching TRBD2 (5 bases). This CDR3 has 16 amino acids. Germline assignment: CDR1 LGHNT and CDR2 FRNRAP. V was clipped by 1 base and J by 1 base, with 10 bases between them. The DNA for the CDR3 is TGTGCTAGTGGTTTGGACCTAGGGAGGAACACCGGGGAGCTGTTTTTT. Its protein is CASGLDLGRNTGELFF. Variable domain in full (rest from reference TRBV12-5 and TRBJ2-2): DARVTQTPRHKVTEMGQEVTMRCQPILGHNTVFWYRQTMMQGLELLAYFRNRAPLDDSGMPKDRFSAEMPDATLATLKIQPSEPRDSAVYFCASGLDLGRNTGELFFGEGSRLTVL.

This rearrangement joins TRBV7-9 to TRBJ2-1; maybe TRBD2 (5 bases). V was clipped by 4 bases and J by 5 bases, with 18 bases between them. The CDR3 spans 16 residues. The germline V gene encodes CDR1 SEHNR and CDR2 FQNEAQ (reference sequence). CDR3 in amino acids: CASSWFDGSGNNEQFF. For the CDR3, the DNA is TGTGCCAGCAGCTGGTTCGACGGATCGGGGAACAATGAGCAGTTCTTC.

V and J are TRBV19 and TRBJ1-5, with D possibly matching TRBD1 (5 bases). Germline V gene lookup returns CDR1 LNHDA and CDR2 SQIVND (reference sequence). The CDR3 is made up of 16 amino acids. Trimming shortened V by 4 bases and J by 7 bases, and 20 bases separated the two germline ends. As DNA, the CDR3 is TGTGCCAGTAGTAACGACGGCTCCAGGGCAGGCCAGCCCCAGCATTTT. Translation: CASSNDGSRAGQPQHF.

The V gene is TRBV30, the J gene TRBJ2-7, with 13 bases that match TRBD2. Losses at the gene ends were 4 bases for V and 5 bases for J; bases not matched to a gene: 5. The CDR3 sequence is 14 residues long. Germline CDR1 is GTSNPN and CDR2 is SVGIG (reference sequence). The CDR3 coding sequence is TGTGCCTGGACCTGGGGACTAGCGGGAAACGAGCAGTACTTC. Translating it yields CAWTWGLAGNEQYF.

The rearrangement joins TRBV2 to TRBJ2-5, with D tentatively TRBD2 (5 bases). Trimming removed 6 bases from V and 2 bases from J, with 13 bases in between. This CDR3 region has 14 residues. Germline assignment: CDR1 SNHLY and CDR2 FYNNEI. Here the CDR3 reads CASSKPGKQETQYF. In DNA, the CDR3 is TGTGCCAGCAGCAAACCGGGAAAACAAGAGACCCAGTACTTC.

The chain employs TRBV5-4 and TRBJ1-2, with TRBD1 as a possible D gene (5 bases). The CDR3 length is 15 residues. CDR1 SGHNT and CDR2 YYREEE come from the germline V gene (reference sequence). V was pared by 0 bases and J by 3 bases, with 12 bases between. CDR3 DNA sequence: TGTGCCAGCAGCTTGGCCAACAGGTGGGACTATGGCTACACCTTC. Amino acids: CASSLANRWDYGYTF.

The chain couples TRBV4-3 to TRBJ2-7; 11 bases fit TRBD2. The CDR3 extends over 15 amino acids. Looked up from germline, CDR1 is LGHNA and CDR2 is YSLEER. V gave up 3 bases and J gave up 7 bases; unmatched junction bases: 8. The CDR3 coding sequence is TGCGCCAGCAGCCAGGCGGGACTAGCGGAGGGGGAGCAGTACTTC. It encodes CASSQAGLAEGEQYF.

The chain is built from TRBV11-2 and TRBJ1-2; D call uncertain. Germline lookup yields CDR1 SGHAT and CDR2 FQNNGV. The CDR3 has 14 amino acids. Between the trimmed V and J ends, which lost 5 bases and 1 base, there was a span of 11 bases. The CDR3 DNA reads as TGTGCCAGCAGCGGAGGGTTGTATAACTATGGCTACACCTTC. Encoded protein: CASSGGLYNYGYTF.

This sequence joins TRBV24-1 and TRBJ1-2; tentative D call: TRBD1 (6 bases). Germline CDR1 KGHDR, CDR2 SFDVKD. Trimming shortened V by 4 bases and J by 4 bases, and 21 bases separated the two germline ends. The CDR3 loop spans 17 amino acids. CDR3 protein: CATSDPKRGGLSYGYTF. In nucleotides, the CDR3 is TGTGCCACCAGTGACCCCAAGCGGGGGGGCCTGAGCTATGGCTACACCTTC.

The chain joins TRBV19 to TRBJ1-2; 11 nucleotides agree with TRBD1. The V gene end was trimmed by 3 bases and the J gene end by 8 bases; junction bases not matched to a gene: 8. CDR3 length: 15 amino acids. Germline assignment: CDR1 LNHDA and CDR2 SQIVND (reference sequence). The DNA for the CDR3 is TGTGCCAGTAGTATCTTCGGGACAGGGGGAAGGGGCTACACCTTC. Translating gives CASSIFGTGGRGYTF.

The V call is TRBV28, the J call TRBJ1-4; D might be TRBD1 (6 bases). This CDR3 region has 14 residues. Trimming stripped 6 bases from V and 8 bases from J, with 16 bases between. Germline V gene data show CDR1 as MDHEN and CDR2 as SYDVKM. CDR3 in amino acids: CASRSEQGIEKLFF. The CDR3, as DNA: TGTGCCAGCAGGTCCGAACAGGGTATAGAAAAACTGTTTTTT. Full variable domain (remainder filled in from reference TRBV28 and TRBJ1-4): DVKVTQSSRYLVKRTGEKVFLECVQDMDHENMFWYRQDPGLGLRLIYFSYDVKMKEKGDIPEGYSVSREKKERFSLILESASTNQTSMYLCASRSEQGIEKLFFGSGTQLSVL.

The genes are TRBV5-1 and TRBJ2-1; D not certain. Deletions cut 0 bases from V and 9 bases from J, with 7 bases between. The CDR3 sequence is 12 residues long. In germline, CDR1 is SGHRS, CDR2 YFSETQ. The CDR3 sequence is CASSLVYGEQFF. CDR3 DNA: TGCGCCAGCAGCTTGGTGTACGGTGAGCAGTTCTTC.

On this clone: Within the sample, other DNA sequences also encode this same CDR3. The J gene is TRBJ1-5, the V gene TRBV30; perhaps TRBD1 as D (5 bases). Trimming took 0 bases from V and 4 from J, leaving 7 bases between them. The V gene's germline CDR1 is GTSNPN and CDR2 SVGIG (reference sequence). This CDR3 region has 13 residues. The CDR3 coding sequence is TGTGCCTGGAGTGTAAGGGGTAATCAGCCCCAGCATTTT. Its translation: CAWSVRGNQPQHF.

The CDR3 region has the DNA TGTGCCAGCAGCTTAGATTGGTCTAACGCAGGCCAAGAGACCCAGTACTTC. Residues: CASSLDWSNAGQETQYF. The chain recombines TRBV11-3 with TRBJ2-5; D gene ambiguous. The CDR3 spans 17 residues. Germline loops: CDR1 SGHNT, CDR2 YENEEA. V lost 0 bases and J lost 1, with 15 bases in between. Full variable domain (remainder filled in from reference TRBV11-3 and TRBJ2-5): EAGVVQSPRYKIIEKKQPVAFWCNPISGHNTLYWYLQNLGQGPELLIRYENEEAVDDSQLPKDRFSAERLKGVDSTLKIQPAELGDSAVYLCASSLDWSNAGQETQYFGPGTRLLVL.

J is TRBJ1-2 and V is TRBV28; D is ambiguous. The V and J ends lost 5 bases and 0 bases respectively, with 7 bases between them. The germline V gene has CDR1 MDHEN and CDR2 SYDVKM. The CDR3 runs 13 residues. CDR3 region: CASSPQANYGYTF. CDR3 nucleotides: TGTGCCAGCAGTCCGCAGGCTAACTATGGCTACACCTTC.

This clone appeared once. In nucleotides, the CDR3 is TGTGCCAGCAGCCAAGCTTCGGACAGGGGGCTTGCTTTCTTT. It encodes CASSQASDRGLAFF. The rearrangement uses TRBV3-1 (or the pseudogene TRBV3-2) and TRBJ1-1; 11 bases are shared with TRBD1. Losses at the gene ends were 1 base for V and 11 bases for J; bases not matched to a gene: 6. This CDR3 is built from 14 residues. CDR1 is LGHDT and CDR2 is YNNKEL in the germline V gene (reference sequence).

The chain has TRBV30 and TRBJ2-3; tentatively, D is TRBD1 (6 bases). V lost 2 bases, J lost 1 base, and 19 bases lay in between. Germline values: CDR1 GTSNPN, CDR2 SVGIG (reference sequence). The CDR3 runs to 17 residues. CDR3 residues: CAWSSRTADTRTDTQYF. Here the CDR3 DNA reads TGTGCCTGGAGTTCGCGGACAGCCGATACTCGCACAGATACGCAGTATTTT.

V is TRBV18 and J is TRBJ1-1; possibly TRBD1 for D (5 bases). The V and J ends lost 5 bases and 2 bases respectively, with 9 bases between them. The CDR3 extends over 13 amino acids. Germline V gene data show CDR1 as KGHSH and CDR2 as LQKENI. The CDR3 DNA reads as TGTGCCAGCTCAGAAGGGGTTAACACTGAAGCTTTCTTT. This encodes CASSEGVNTEAFF.

The chain recombines TRBV5-5 with TRBJ2-7; D might be TRBD2 (5 bases). V was trimmed by 2 bases and J by 5 bases, leaving 8 bases between them. The CDR3 loop spans 12 amino acids. Germline V gene data show CDR1 as SGHKS and CDR2 as YYEKEE (reference sequence). CDR3 sequence: CASSLSGDEQYF. CDR3 bases: TGTGCCAGCAGCTTATCCGGGGACGAGCAGTACTTC.